This T cell receptor (beta chain) appears in the sequencing data of a study of blood T cell repertoires in COVID-19. Looking at the study overall: Collection of acute and convalescent COVID-19 samples took place in the United States, Italy and Spain. PBMCs, B-cell-depleted T cells, or T cells provided the cDNA or gDNA that made up the material.

Per the study methods: From reference gene primer amplification, estimates of nucleated cell counts were derived. Measured with immunoSEQ multiplex PCR; TCRdb has only the in-frame clones, and not every one. D and trimming come from the DNA, and the V and J calls and clone size come from that table. This table holds roughly 150,000 clones, roughly 93% found once. This CDR3 has 13 residues. V was trimmed by 6 bases and J by 8 bases, leaving 16 bases between them. Germline CDR1 reads MNHEY; CDR2 reads SMNVEV (reference sequence). J is TRBJ1-2 and V is TRBV27; D might be TRBD1 (6 bases). The sequenced sample was peripheral blood. This clonotype originated in a man aged 18 to 30 with acute or convalescent COVID-19. In DNA form, the CDR3 reads TGTGCCAGCAGGGCACAGGGAGAATACGGCTACACCTTC. It specifies CASRAQGEYGYTF.